What follows describes a single T cell receptor beta chain. This is likely a read error, given that the CDR3 carries no conserved phenylalanine or tryptophan at its end. The data derive from a study of CD8 T cells in Susac syndrome. RNA, at about 0.5 to 1 ug, was reverse transcribed with random hexamers. The CDR3 of TCR beta was amplified by immunoSEQ multiplex PCR across 54 Vbeta and 13 Jbeta. In TCRdb, the immunoSEQ multiplex PCR reads were re-called with MiXCR into one record per CDR3 protein. The data hold about 150,000 distinct CDR3 sequences, with approximately 95% observed a single time. The multiple sclerosis control group comprised treatment-naive patients with stable or active relapsing-remitting disease. TEMRA cells were FACS-enriched, with CD8+ and CD4+ T cells isolated negatively. The germline V and J ends were trimmed by 6 bases and 5 bases, with 23 bases remaining between them. This CDR3 region has 16 residues. CDR1 is MGHRA and CDR2 is YSYEKL in the germline V gene.

This chain links TRBV4-1 with TRBJ2-7; tentatively, D is TRBD1 or TRBD2 (5 bases each). The sample taken for sequencing was CD4+ T cells from PBMCs. This sequence originates from a human donor with multiple sclerosis. The CDR3 DNA is TGCGCCAGCAGTCGTGGTTCGGGACCTCCACCCGACGAGCAGTACTCC. This encodes CASSRGSGPPPDEQYS.